A single TCR beta chain is shown here with its context. Its antigen remains unknown. The source of the sample is a study of T-cell memory formation after mild COVID-19. TCRdb re-derived calls from the 5' RACE reads in MiXCR, one entry per CDR3 protein. Found here are approximately 250,000 distinct CDR3 sequences, around 17% of them singletons; the top ten hold roughly a fifth. The CDR3 totals 15 residues. Per germline, CDR1 MNHEY and CDR2 SMNVEV (reference sequence). Losses at the gene ends were 1 base for V and 8 bases for J; bases not matched to a gene: 3. Study findings and constraints: There was a balanced CD4/CD8 profile in clones contracting day 15 to 85, and later expanders leaned CD4+. Some clones that responded turned up in pre-infection memory, which suggests that cross-reactive memory joined in. Among contracting clones, CD4+ were mainly CM/EM and CD8+ enriched in EMRA.

The sequencing input was PBMCs or a T cell subset sorted from them (not recorded which). The receptor's source is a man between 18 and 35 years old who had mild COVID-19 (a few samples of this study predate the infection). Cell type and time point are not known. The genes are TRBV27 and TRBJ1-4; the match to TRBD1 covers 11 bases. CDR3 DNA sequence: TGTGCCAGCAGTTTATGGACAGGGGGCGAGGAAAAACTGTTTTTT. Translation gives CASSLWTGGEEKLFF.